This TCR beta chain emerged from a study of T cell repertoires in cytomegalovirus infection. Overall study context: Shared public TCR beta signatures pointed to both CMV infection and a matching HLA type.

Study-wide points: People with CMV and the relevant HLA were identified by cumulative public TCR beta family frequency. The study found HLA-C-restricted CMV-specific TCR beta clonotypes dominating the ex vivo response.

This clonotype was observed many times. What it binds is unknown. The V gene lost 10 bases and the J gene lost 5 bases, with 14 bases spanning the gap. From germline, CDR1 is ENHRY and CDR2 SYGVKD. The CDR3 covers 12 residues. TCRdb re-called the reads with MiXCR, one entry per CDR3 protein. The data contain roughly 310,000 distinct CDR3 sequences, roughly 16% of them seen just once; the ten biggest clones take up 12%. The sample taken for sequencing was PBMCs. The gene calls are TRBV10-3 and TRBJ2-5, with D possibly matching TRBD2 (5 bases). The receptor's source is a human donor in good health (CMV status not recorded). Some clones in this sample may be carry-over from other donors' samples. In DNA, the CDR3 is TGTGCCAGTAACGAGGGCGGGGAGACCCAGTACTTC. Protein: CASNEGGETQYF.